The 26 T cell receptor beta chains reported below all come from one sample, sequenced in a study of PD-1 blockade in classical Hodgkin lymphoma. Assay: immunoSEQ multiplex PCR; the TCRdb copy retains only in-frame clones and omits some. This table holds 10,000 to 15,000 clones, under 85% found once. Relapse was seen in all patients after autologous stem cell transplantation, and brentuximab vedotin exposure was variable. The CD8+ T cells came from thawed PBMCs through magnetic negative selection. The source was CD8+ T cells from blood, collected at baseline. Every receptor here comes from a human donor with classical Hodgkin lymphoma.

This clone came up once. V and J are TRBV18 and TRBJ1-2, with TRBD1 matching over 9 bases. V trimming: 7 bases; J trimming: 4 bases; junction bases outside the gene matches: 13. The CDR3 has 16 residues. The germline CDR1 and CDR2 sequences are KGHSH and LQKENI. The CDR3: CASLTETDRGIYGYTF. DNA for the CDR3: TGTGCCAGCTTAACTGAGACGGACAGGGGAATCTATGGCTACACCTTC.

The chain uses TRBV4-1 and TRBJ1-1; perhaps TRBD1 as D (5 bases). CDR1 and CDR2 from the germline V gene are MGHRA and YSYEKL. V lost 3 bases and J 0 bases, leaving 8 bases between the germline ends. The CDR3 runs 14 residues. CDR3 in amino acids: CASSHEGLNTEAFF. The CDR3 DNA sequence: TGCGCCAGCAGCCATGAGGGACTGAACACTGAAGCTTTCTTT.

The DNA for the CDR3 is TGTGCCAGCAGCCAAGGAGGATCGGGGGCCCAAGAGACCCAGTACTTC. It specifies CASSQGGSGAQETQYF. This chain uses TRBV4-2 with TRBJ2-5, with D possibly called TRBD1 or TRBD2 (6 bases each). The CDR3 is 16 residues long. CDR1 and CDR2 from the germline V gene are LGHNA and YNFKEQ. V shed 1 base and J shed 1 base, with 13 bases lying between them.

The chain joins TRBV5-6 to TRBJ1-5; TRBD1 agrees at 10 bases. The CDR3 covers 16 residues. Germline V CDR1 and CDR2: SGHDT, YYEEEE. The V segment lost 1 base and the J segment 3 bases; nucleotides outside the gene matches: 4. CDR3 protein: CASSLRGTGVNQPQHF. The CDR3 DNA reads as TGTGCCAGCAGCTTGAGAGGGACAGGGGTCAATCAGCCCCAGCATTTT.

The table lists this clone with a count of one. V usage is TRBV4-1 and J usage is TRBJ2-1; TRBD1 aligns across 8 bases. The CDR3 length is 15 residues. With 2 bases clipped from V and 5 bases from J, the junction kept 5 bases outside the gene matches. Germline CDR1 and CDR2: MGHRA and YSYEKL. The CDR3 bases are TGCGCCAGCAGCCAACTGGACAGGGACGACAATGAGCAGTTCTTC. As protein: CASSQLDRDDNEQFF.

The genes are TRBV19 and TRBJ1-6; D might be TRBD1 (5 bases). The ends were cut back, 10 bases at V and 6 bases at J, with 13 bases in the middle. This CDR3 has 13 residues. Looked up from germline, CDR1 is LNHDA and CDR2 is SQIVND (reference sequence). CDR3 nucleotide sequence: TGTGCCACCTCTCAGGGTGGTAATTCACCCCTCCACTTT. Encoded protein: CATSQGGNSPLHF.

This rearrangement joins TRBV7-9 to TRBJ1-5; no firm D call. The V end was cut by 5 bases, the J end by 0 bases, with 8 bases between. From germline, CDR1 is SEHNR and CDR2 FQNEAQ (reference sequence). There are 14 residues in the CDR3. The CDR3 DNA follows: TGTGCCAGCAGCACCACAGATAGCAATCAGCCCCAGCATTTT. Translation: CASSTTDSNQPQHF.

This chain uses TRBV7-2 with TRBJ2-3, with TRBD1 matching 8 bases. With 5 bases clipped from V and 3 bases from J, the junction kept 10 bases outside the gene matches. This CDR3 contains 16 residues. Germline V gene lookup returns CDR1 SGHTA and CDR2 FQGNSA. The CDR3 loop is CASSPDPDRETDTQYF. CDR3 sequence (DNA): TGTGCCAGCAGCCCTGATCCGGACAGGGAAACAGATACGCAGTATTTT.

The genes are TRBV11-1 and TRBJ1-2; a possible D gene is TRBD1 (5 bases). Deletions cut 4 bases from V and 0 bases from J, with 15 bases between. The germline V gene has CDR1 SGHAT and CDR2 FQDESV (reference sequence). The CDR3 totals 16 residues. CDR3 DNA sequence: TGTGCCAGCAGCTCATGGGACGGTATAGCTAACTATGGCTACACCTTC. Encoded protein: CASSSWDGIANYGYTF.

This rearrangement joins TRBV19 to TRBJ2-7; 9 nucleotides line up with TRBD1. The length of the CDR3 is 14 residues. V was clipped by 6 bases and J by 2 bases; unmatched bases: 5. Per the germline V gene, CDR1 is LNHDA and CDR2 is SQIVND (reference sequence). This CDR3 is CASSTGGIPYEQYF. CDR3 bases: TGTGCCAGTAGCACAGGGGGCATTCCCTACGAGCAGTACTTC. Supplemented by reference TRBV19 and TRBJ2-7, the full variable domain reads DGGITQSPKYLFRKEGQNVTLSCEQNLNHDAMYWYRQDPGQGLRLIYYSQIVNDFQKGDIAEGYSVSREKKESFPLTVTSAQKNPTAFYLCASSTGGIPYEQYFGPGTRLTVT.

V usage is TRBV6-1 and J usage is TRBJ1-2; D gene uncertain. The CDR3 has 14 residues. CDR1 and CDR2 (germline): MNHNS, SASEGT. The V and J ends lost 6 bases and 8 bases respectively, with 19 bases between them. CDR3 DNA sequence: TGTGCCAGCAGGCCGGGGTCTCGAGCAAAGGGCTACACCTTC. This gives the protein CASRPGSRAKGYTF.

The genes are TRBV23-1 and TRBJ2-5; tentative D call: TRBD1 (6 bases). TRBV23-1 is an open reading frame whose function is uncertain. The ends were cut back, 0 bases at V and 0 bases at J, with 11 bases in the middle. This CDR3 has 16 amino acids. Written as DNA, the CDR3 is TGCGCCAGCAGTCAATCGGGACAATTGTACCAAGAGACCCAGTACTTC. Its protein product is CASSQSGQLYQETQYF.

The chain links TRBV2 to TRBJ2-3; D perhaps matches TRBD2 (6 bases). The CDR3 extends over 13 amino acids. V gave up 10 bases and J gave up 0 bases, with 11 bases separating them. Germline lookup yields CDR1 SNHLY and CDR2 FYNNEI. CDR3 residues: CATPGESTDTQYF. The CDR3 DNA reads as TGTGCCACCCCGGGGGAGAGCACAGATACGCAGTATTTT.

A single count supports this clone. The V call is TRBV9, the J call TRBJ2-7, with D hard to call. The CDR3 sequence is 14 residues long. Trimming pared 4 bases from V and 1 base from J, leaving 12 bases between. Germline values: CDR1 SGDLS, CDR2 YYNGEE. The CDR3 DNA is TGTGCCAGCAGCTCCCAGTGGGGTTCCTACGAGCAGTACTTC. This sequence encodes CASSSQWGSYEQYF.

A few counts support this clone. The chain is built from TRBV9 and TRBJ2-3; no definite D call. This CDR3 comprises 12 residues. V gave up 6 bases and J gave up 0 bases, with 5 bases separating them. Germline V CDR1 and CDR2: SGDLS, YYNGEE. CDR3 sequence reads: CASTDSTDTQYF. DNA of the CDR3: TGTGCCAGCACGGATAGCACAGATACGCAGTATTTT.

This chain connects TRBV11-2 to TRBJ2-7, with D tentatively TRBD1 or TRBD2 (7 bases each). V shed 6 bases and J shed 1 base, with 13 bases lying between them. The CDR3 has 14 residues. Germline V gives CDR1 SGHAT, CDR2 FQNNGV. In nucleotides, the CDR3 is TGTGCCAGCAGATGGCAGGGGGGGTCCTACGAGCAGTACTTC. This gives the protein CASRWQGGSYEQYF.

J is TRBJ2-1 and V is TRBV9; 9 bases align to TRBD1. The V and J ends lost 3 bases and 7 bases, in that order; junction bases with no gene match: 14. Per the germline V gene, CDR1 is SGDLS and CDR2 is YYNGEE. The CDR3 runs 17 residues. The CDR3 reads CASSETPGTGRGNEQFF. For the CDR3, the DNA is TGTGCCAGCAGCGAAACCCCCGGGACAGGGAGGGGGAATGAGCAGTTCTTC.

This chain uses TRBV2 with TRBJ1-2, with 9 positions matching TRBD1. The CDR3 sequence is 20 residues long. CDR1 is SNHLY and CDR2 is FYNNEI in the germline V gene. With 4 bases clipped from V and 4 bases from J, the junction kept 22 bases outside the gene matches. The DNA of the CDR3 is TGTGCCAGCAGTGGGGCTCTTGAAGGACAGGGGACCGATCTAGGCTATGGCTACACCTTC. It is translated as CASSGALEGQGTDLGYGYTF.

The rearrangement links TRBV4-3 to TRBJ2-5; 9 bases agree with TRBD2. V shed 4 bases, J shed 1 base, and the junction held 7 bases outside the gene matches. Germline lookup yields CDR1 LGHNA and CDR2 YSLEER. The CDR3 has 16 amino acids. The CDR3 sequence: CASSPQIAGVQETQYF. In DNA, the CDR3 is TGCGCCAGCAGCCCTCAAATAGCGGGGGTCCAAGAGACCCAGTACTTC.

The chain combines TRBV7-7 with TRBJ2-1, with D possibly being TRBD2 (6 bases). The germline V and J ends were trimmed by 5 bases and 2 bases, with 13 bases remaining between them. The germline V gene encodes CDR1 SSHAT and CDR2 FNYEAQ (reference sequence). The CDR3 totals 15 residues. The CDR3: CASSDGTAPYNEQFF. For the CDR3, the DNA is TGTGCCAGCAGCGACGGGACTGCCCCCTACAATGAGCAGTTCTTC.

The V call is TRBV19, the J call TRBJ1-2; D unclear. Trimming stripped 3 bases from V and 8 bases from J, with 13 bases between. CDR3 size: 13 residues. Germline CDR1 LNHDA, CDR2 SQIVND (reference sequence). For the CDR3, the DNA is TGTGCCAGTAGTATCCTAGACGTACCGGGCTACACCTTC. Amino acids: CASSILDVPGYTF.

The chain combines TRBV12-5 with TRBJ1-1; no clear D gene. Trimming pared 5 bases from V and 0 bases from J, leaving 16 bases between. CDR1 is LGHNT, CDR2 FRNRAP, per germline. This CDR3 comprises 16 residues. The CDR3 spells CASGNPDGPMNTEAFF. In nucleotides, the CDR3 is TGTGCTAGTGGTAATCCAGACGGACCCATGAACACTGAAGCTTTCTTT.

Written as DNA, the CDR3 is TGTGCCAGCAGTACGGGACAGGCAAACAATGAGCAGTTCTTC. Translating it yields CASSTGQANNEQFF. This chain connects TRBV28 to TRBJ2-1, with 8 nucleotides matching TRBD1. Trimming removed 5 bases from V and 5 bases from J; junction bases left unmatched: 5. The CDR3 is 14 residues long. The germline CDR1 and CDR2 sequences are MDHEN and SYDVKM. Full variable domain (rest looked up from reference TRBV28 and TRBJ2-1): DVKVTQSSRYLVKRTGEKVFLECVQDMDHENMFWYRQDPGLGLRLIYFSYDVKMKEKGDIPEGYSVSREKKERFSLILESASTNQTSMYLCASSTGQANNEQFFGPGTRLTVL.

The genes are TRBV27 and TRBJ2-5; D is undetermined. This CDR3 spans 13 amino acids. CDR1 is MNHEY and CDR2 is SMNVEV in the germline V gene (reference sequence). V lost 3 bases, J lost 1 base, and 6 bases lay in between. CDR3 DNA: TGTGCCAGCAGTTTTGGCAGCCAAGAGACCCAGTACTTC. This gives the protein CASSFGSQETQYF.

The chain uses TRBV14 and TRBJ2-7, with unresolved D. Germline V gives CDR1 SGHDN, CDR2 FVKESK. This CDR3 has 14 residues. The V gene lost 4 bases and the J gene lost 0 bases, with 10 bases spanning the gap. The chain's CDR3 is CASSPDILSYEQYF. CDR3 nucleotides: TGTGCCAGCAGCCCTGACATCCTCTCCTACGAGCAGTACTTC.

A word on this clone: This same CDR3 is encoded by further DNA sequences in the sample. The DNA for the CDR3 is TGTGCCAGTAGAGGACAAGTCAATCAGCCCCAGCATTTT. Translating gives CASRGQVNQPQHF. The V gene is TRBV19, the J gene TRBJ1-5; D possibly corresponds to TRBD1 (5 bases). CDR3 length: 13 residues. With 6 bases removed from V and 3 bases from J, the gap between germline ends came to 9 bases. CDR1 and CDR2 from the germline V gene are LNHDA and SQIVND (reference sequence).